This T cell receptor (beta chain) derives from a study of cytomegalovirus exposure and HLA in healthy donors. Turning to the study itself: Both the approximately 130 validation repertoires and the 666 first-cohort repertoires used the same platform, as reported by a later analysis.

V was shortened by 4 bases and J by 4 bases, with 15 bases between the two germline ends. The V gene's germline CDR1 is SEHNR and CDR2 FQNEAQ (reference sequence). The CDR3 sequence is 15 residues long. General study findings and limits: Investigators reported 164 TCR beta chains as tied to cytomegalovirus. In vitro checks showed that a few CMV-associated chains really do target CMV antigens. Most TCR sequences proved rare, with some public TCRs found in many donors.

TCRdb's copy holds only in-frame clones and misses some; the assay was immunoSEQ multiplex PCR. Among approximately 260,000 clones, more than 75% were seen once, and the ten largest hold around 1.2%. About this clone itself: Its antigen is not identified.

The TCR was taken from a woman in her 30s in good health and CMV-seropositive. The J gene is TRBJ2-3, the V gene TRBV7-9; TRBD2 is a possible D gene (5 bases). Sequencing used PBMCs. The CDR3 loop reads CASSSVRTGADTQYF. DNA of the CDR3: TGTGCCAGCAGCTCAGTCCGGACCGGGGCAGATACGCAGTATTTT.